This TCR beta chain was identified in a study of control samples from healthy donors and cancer patients. Clones were sequenced by immunoSEQ multiplex PCR, and TCRdb holds only the in-frame ones, with some missing. The sample records under 55,000 clones, about 80% being singletons. The V gene lost 6 bases and the J gene lost 3 bases, with 22 bases spanning the gap. Germline values: CDR1 PRHDT, CDR2 FYEKMQ (reference sequence). The CDR3 is 17 residues long. What was sequenced was blood. This sequence joins TRBV13 and TRBJ2-3; D is possibly TRBD2 (6 bases). The sequence was obtained from a man aged 65-85 years in good health. For the CDR3, the DNA is TGTGCCAGCAGACACCTTCGATCGGCAGGGAGGACAGATACGCAGTATTTT. Amino acids: CASRHLRSAGRTDTQYF.